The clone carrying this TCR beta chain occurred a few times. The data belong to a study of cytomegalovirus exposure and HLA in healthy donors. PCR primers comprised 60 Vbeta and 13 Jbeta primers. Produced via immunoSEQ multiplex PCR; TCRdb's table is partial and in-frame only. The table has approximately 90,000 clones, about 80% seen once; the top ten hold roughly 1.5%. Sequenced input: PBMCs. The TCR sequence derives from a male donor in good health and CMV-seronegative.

DNA of the CDR3: TGTGCCAGCTCACAGAACAGGGGGCCGGTGAACACTGAAGCTTTCTTT. The encoded protein is CASSQNRGPVNTEAFF. The chain uses TRBV18 and TRBJ1-1, with 9 positions matching TRBD1. The trim removed 4 bases at V and 0 bases at J, leaving 6 bases unmatched. This CDR3 spans 16 amino acids. Germline V gives CDR1 KGHSH, CDR2 LQKENI. The entire variable domain, with the rest obtained from reference TRBV18 and TRBJ1-1, is as follows: NAGVMQNPRHLVRRRGQEARLRCSPMKGHSHVYWYRQLPEEGLKFMVYLQKENIIDESGMPKERFSAEFPKEGPSILRIQQVVRGDSAAYFCASSQNRGPVNTEAFFGQGTRLTVV.